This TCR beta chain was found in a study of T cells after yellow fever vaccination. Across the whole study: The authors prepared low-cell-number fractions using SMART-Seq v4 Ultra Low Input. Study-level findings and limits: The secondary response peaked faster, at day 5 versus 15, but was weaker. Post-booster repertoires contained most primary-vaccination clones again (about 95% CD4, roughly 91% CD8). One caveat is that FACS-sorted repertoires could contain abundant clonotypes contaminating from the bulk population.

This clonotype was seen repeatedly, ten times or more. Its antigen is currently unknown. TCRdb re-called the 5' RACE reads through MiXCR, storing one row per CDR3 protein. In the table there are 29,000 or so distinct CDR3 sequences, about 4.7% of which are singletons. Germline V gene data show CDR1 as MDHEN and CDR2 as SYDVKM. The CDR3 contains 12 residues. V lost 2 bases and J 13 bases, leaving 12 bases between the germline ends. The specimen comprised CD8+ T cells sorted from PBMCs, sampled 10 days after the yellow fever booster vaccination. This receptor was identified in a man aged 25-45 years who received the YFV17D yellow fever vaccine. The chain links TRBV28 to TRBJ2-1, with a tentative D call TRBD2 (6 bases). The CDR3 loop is CASSLGGLAQFF. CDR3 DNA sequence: TGTGCCAGCAGTTTAGGAGGGCTAGCTCAGTTCTTC.